What follows is one T cell receptor beta chain and its context. Its antigen is unidentified. The sample originates from a study of T cell responses to AZD1222 COVID-19 vaccine. Overall study: Pooling was applied to second doses at about 4 or about 12 weeks.

Findings and caveats of the study: Epitopes outside B.1.351 and B.1.1.7 mutated regions reportedly drew nearly half of spike TCRs. Females made up more of the donors, who were largely white British, and clonal diversity may have come out too low. The peak T cell response came first, and repertoires were sampled only after it.

This CDR3 contains 15 residues. V was clipped by 0 bases and J by 7 bases; unmatched bases: 3. Germline values: CDR1 SGHVS, CDR2 FNYEAQ. TCRdb's table, derived via immunoSEQ multiplex PCR, lists solely in-frame clones and lacks some. The table has some 200,000 clones, roughly 91% seen once. The sample was peripheral blood, taken on day 0 of AZD1222 vaccination. This TCR derives from an adult in good health. The chain combines TRBV7-6 with TRBJ2-2, with 9 bases fitting TRBD1. This CDR3 is CASSLAGQGGGELFF. Written as DNA, the CDR3 is TGTGCCAGCAGCTTAGCGGGACAGGGAGGCGGGGAGCTGTTTTTT.